The sample holds one count of the clone carrying this T cell receptor beta chain. This sample is drawn from a study of blood T cell repertoires in COVID-19. Using immunoSEQ multiplex PCR, the repertoire was profiled, and TCRdb retains in-frame clones only, with some absent. The repertoire has tens of thousands of clones, roughly 73% of them found once; the top ten carry roughly 61%. This CDR3 contains 16 residues. Germline lookup yields CDR1 SGHRS and CDR2 YFSETQ. V lost 4 bases, J lost 1 base, and 17 bases lay in between. Sequenced input: peripheral blood. The chain links TRBV5-1 to TRBJ1-1; the D gene is possibly TRBD1 (6 bases). The TCR comes from an elderly man with acute or convalescent COVID-19. The CDR3 spells CASSLLDRTGNTEAFF. The CDR3 DNA reads as TGCGCCAGCAGCCTCCTGGACAGAACTGGGAACACTGAAGCTTTCTTT.